These 7 T cell receptor beta chains came from one sample sequenced in a study of blood T cell repertoires in COVID-19. Sequenced by immunoSEQ multiplex PCR; TCRdb stores in-frame clones only, minus some. The sample yields approximately 200,000 clones, approximately 89% seen once. Specimen: PBMCs or T cells enriched from blood (not recorded which). These receptors were collected from a woman aged 25 to 39 who had been exposed to COVID-19.

V is TRBV19 and J is TRBJ2-1, with 7 bases that match TRBD1. Germline CDR1 and CDR2: LNHDA and SQIVND (reference sequence). The V gene end was trimmed by 5 bases and the J gene end by 6 bases; junction bases not matched to a gene: 10. The CDR3 is made up of 15 amino acids. CDR3 sequence: CASSSQGVRGNEQFF. The DNA for the CDR3 is TGTGCCAGTAGTTCTCAGGGGGTTCGGGGCAATGAGCAGTTCTTC.

This clone was detected only once. The chain's CDR3 is CASSLSGLAGTQETQYF. The CDR3, as DNA: TGTGCCAGCAGCTTATCCGGACTAGCGGGCACCCAAGAGACCCAGTACTTC. V usage is TRBV11-3 and J usage is TRBJ2-5; TRBD2 matches 11 bases. J lost 1 base, V lost 2 bases, and 6 bases had no gene match. This CDR3 comprises 17 residues. Germline CDR1 is SGHNT and CDR2 is YENEEA.

For the CDR3, the DNA is TGTGCCACCAGTGATGACTCCGGACAGGGAGAAGTGTGGGAGCAGTACTTC. This translates into CATSDDSGQGEVWEQYF. The rearrangement links TRBV24-1 to TRBJ2-7, with 8 bases fitting TRBD1. CDR1 and CDR2 (germline): KGHDR, SFDVKD. This CDR3 has 17 amino acids. Trimming removed 3 bases from V and 7 bases from J; junction bases left unmatched: 16.

V is TRBV11-2 and J is TRBJ2-1; 10 bases agree with TRBD2. The V and J ends lost 5 bases and 6 bases, in that order; junction bases with no gene match: 7. Germline CDR1 SGHAT, CDR2 FQNNGV. The CDR3 runs 15 residues. CDR3 amino acids: CASSQGLASLNEQFF. CDR3 coding DNA: TGTGCCAGCAGCCAGGGACTAGCGAGCCTCAATGAGCAGTTCTTC. Using reference TRBV11-2 and TRBJ2-1 for the parts outside the CDR3, the full variable domain is EAGVAQSPRYKIIEKRQSVAFWCNPISGHATLYWYQQILGQGPKLLIQFQNNGVVDDSQLPKDRFSAERLKGVDSTLKIQPAKLEDSAVYLCASSQGLASLNEQFFGPGTRLTVL.

The gene calls are TRBV11-2 and TRBJ1-6; D might be TRBD1 (5 bases). Deletions cut 5 bases from V and 8 bases from J, with 19 bases between. Germline V gene data show CDR1 as SGHAT and CDR2 as FQNNGV. The CDR3 spans 16 residues. The CDR3 region has the DNA TGTGCCAGCAGCCCCAGGCCAGGGACTCGGGATTCACCCCTCCACTTT. Its translation: CASSPRPGTRDSPLHF.

This clone was counted a few times. The chain couples TRBV19 to TRBJ1-5; a possible D gene is TRBD1 (5 bases). The CDR3 totals 16 residues. Germline V CDR1 and CDR2: LNHDA, SQIVND (reference sequence). V shed 5 bases and J shed 0 bases, with 14 bases lying between them. The CDR3 DNA reads as TGTGCCAGTAGTCCATCGACAGTACGTAGCAATCAGCCCCAGCATTTT. This codes for CASSPSTVRSNQPQHF.

This chain connects TRBV5-1 to TRBJ1-2; tentatively, D is TRBD1 (6 bases). V was pared by 5 bases and J by 5 bases, with 16 bases between. There are 14 residues in the CDR3. Germline V gene sequence: CDR1 SGHRS, CDR2 YFSETQ. The CDR3 nucleotides read TGCGCCAGCAGTTTAGACAGGCTCCCTTATGGCTACACCTTC. As protein: CASSLDRLPYGYTF.